The 15 T cell receptor beta chains below all came from one sample that was sequenced in a study of identical twins. TCRdb independently ran MiXCR on the 5' RACE reads; one entry per CDR3 protein. The repertoire consists of approximately 220,000 distinct CDR3 sequences, with 6% to 9% occurring once and the leading ten covering 1.5% to 2.5%. This sample was shared with a second study, whose subject was yellow fever vaccine responses in identical twins.

Sequencing was performed on memory (CD45RO+) T cells sorted from blood. Receptors originate from a woman aged 18-30 years in good health.

This clonotype has a handful of counts. The chain employs TRBV20-1 and TRBJ1-4; tentative D call: TRBD1 (5 bases). This CDR3 spans 13 amino acids. Trimming left V 6 bases short and J 8 bases short, with 16 bases between. The germline V gene has CDR1 DFQATT and CDR2 SNEGSKA (reference sequence). The CDR3 here is CSARWDGKEKLFF. The DNA of the CDR3 is TGCAGTGCAAGATGGGACGGAAAAGAAAAACTGTTTTTT.

This clonotype was detected ten times or more. V gene TRBV20-1 combines with J gene TRBJ2-1; weak D call: TRBD2 (6 bases). Germline V gene data show CDR1 as DFQATT and CDR2 as SNEGSKA (reference sequence). Trimming shortened V by 5 bases and J by 10 bases, and 18 bases separated the two germline ends. CDR3 length: 13 amino acids. CDR3 sequence: CSAGGLLLVEQFF. CDR3 coding DNA: TGCAGTGCTGGGGGACTTCTCCTTGTCGAGCAGTTCTTC.

The sample holds many counts of this clonotype. The chain carries TRBV7-9 and TRBJ2-7, with a possible D match to TRBD1 (5 bases). The CDR3 is 14 residues long. Between the trimmed V and J ends, which lost 7 bases and 3 bases, there was a span of 16 bases. Per germline, CDR1 SEHNR and CDR2 FQNEAQ (reference sequence). The CDR3 DNA is TGTGCCAGCAACGACAGAGCCCGATTCTACGAGCAGTACTTC. This codes for CASNDRARFYEQYF.

This clonotype was counted many times. This chain connects TRBV6-4 to TRBJ2-3; D is unclear. Per the germline V gene, CDR1 is MRHNA and CDR2 is SNTAGT. The CDR3 contains 13 residues. V lost 0 bases and J lost 4, with 5 bases in between. The CDR3 nucleotides are TGTGCCAGCAGTGACTCAGGTTCAGATACGCAGTATTTT. As protein: CASSDSGSDTQYF.

This clonotype was seen more than once but under ten times. The chain combines TRBV30 with TRBJ2-2; TRBD2 matches 9 bases. Germline V CDR1 and CDR2: GTSNPN, SVGIG (reference sequence). V was clipped by 2 bases and J by 7 bases; unmatched bases: 11. The CDR3 length is 16 residues. CDR3 region: CAWSLAGAFLGGELFF. The CDR3 bases are TGTGCCTGGAGTTTAGCGGGAGCGTTTTTAGGCGGGGAGCTGTTTTTT.

This clonotype was detected a few times. The chain links TRBV4-2 to TRBJ2-7; the D is unclear. In germline, CDR1 is LGHNA, CDR2 YNFKEQ. V gave up 0 bases and J gave up 2 bases, with 14 bases separating them. CDR3 size: 16 residues. As DNA, the CDR3 is TGTGCCAGCAGCCAAGATTCAGGATCTAGAGCCTACGAGCAGTACTTC. Its protein is CASSQDSGSRAYEQYF.

This clonotype has only a few counts. The chain employs TRBV25-1 and TRBJ2-1, with D perhaps assigned TRBD1 or TRBD2 (6 bases each). Germline V gene data show CDR1 as MGHDK and CDR2 as SYGVNS. This CDR3 is built from 13 residues. V gave up 5 bases and J gave up 9 bases, with 14 bases separating them. This CDR3 is CASSISGASEQFF. CDR3 in DNA: TGTGCCAGCAGTATTTCGGGGGCTAGTGAGCAGTTCTTC. Combining the CDR3 with reference TRBV25-1 and TRBJ2-1 gives the whole variable domain EADIYQTPRYLVIGTGKKITLECSQTMGHDKMYWYQQDPGMELHLIHYSYGVNSTEKGDLSSESTVSRIRTEHFPLTLESARPSHTSQYLCASSISGASEQFFGPGTRLTVL.

In its sample, this clonotype was seen a few times. V gene TRBV6-5 combines with J gene TRBJ2-1; 9 nucleotides align to TRBD1. This CDR3 has 15 residues. Germline CDR1 MNHEY, CDR2 SVGAGI. V shed 2 bases, J shed 7 bases, and the junction held 6 bases outside the gene matches. CDR3 sequence (DNA): TGTGCCAGCAGTTACGTACAGGGGGCTGGGAATGAGCAGTTCTTC. Amino acid sequence: CASSYVQGAGNEQFF.

The rearrangement uses TRBV18 and TRBJ2-7; no clear D. V was cut by 2 bases and J by 0 bases, with 8 bases left in between. CDR1 and CDR2 (germline): KGHSH, LQKENI. This CDR3 spans 14 amino acids. Written as DNA, the CDR3 is TGTGCCAGCTCACCAGACACGAGCTCCTACGAGCAGTACTTC. This sequence encodes CASSPDTSSYEQYF.

The chain couples TRBV20-1 to TRBJ2-1, with 14 bases matching TRBD2. V lost 5 bases to trimming and J lost 4 bases; unmatched junction nucleotides: 10. CDR3 length: 17 amino acids. Germline CDR1 reads DFQATT; CDR2 reads SNEGSKA (reference sequence). The CDR3 here is CSALTSGGAGKYNEQFF. CDR3 in DNA: TGCAGTGCTCTGACTAGCGGGGGGGCCGGCAAATACAATGAGCAGTTCTTC.

This chain uses TRBV6-5 with TRBJ1-2; 9 bases fit TRBD1. The CDR3 has 16 amino acids. In germline, CDR1 is MNHEY, CDR2 SVGAGI. The J segment lost 4 bases and the V segment lost 5 bases, leaving 11 bases of the junction unmatched. As DNA, the CDR3 is TGTGCCAGCAGTAACCCCTCTTCGACAGGGGGCTATGGCTACACCTTC. This sequence encodes CASSNPSSTGGYGYTF.

The CDR3, as DNA: TGTGCCAGCAGCTTAGTTAGCGGGGAAGAGACCCAGTACTTC. Amino acids: CASSLVSGEETQYF. The V call is TRBV7-2, the J call TRBJ2-5; TRBD2 matches 8 bases. Germline V gene sequence: CDR1 SGHTA, CDR2 FQGNSA. The length of the CDR3 is 14 residues. J was trimmed by 3 bases and V by 1 base; bases with no gene match: 1.

There are many counts of this clonotype. V and J are TRBV5-1 and TRBJ2-3, with 8 positions matching TRBD1. The V segment lost 4 bases and the J segment 2 bases; nucleotides outside the gene matches: 3. Germline CDR1 reads SGHRS; CDR2 reads YFSETQ. CDR3 length: 14 residues. The CDR3 DNA follows: TGCGCCAGCAGCCAGGACAGGGTCACAGATACGCAGTATTTT. This encodes CASSQDRVTDTQYF. The full variable domain, its missing parts supplied by reference TRBV5-1 and TRBJ2-3, is KAGVTQTPRYLIKTRGQQVTLSCSPISGHRSVSWYQQTPGQGLQFLFEYFSETQRNKGNFPGRFSGRQFSNSRSEMNVSTLELGDSALYLCASSQDRVTDTQYFGPGTRLTVL.

This clonotype was detected many times. The chain carries TRBV15 and TRBJ2-2; D may correspond to TRBD1 or TRBD2 (6 bases each). This CDR3 has 16 amino acids. Germline CDR1 is LNHNV and CDR2 is YYDKDF (reference sequence). The germline V and J ends were trimmed by 2 bases and 2 bases, with 12 bases remaining between them. The CDR3 region is CATSRLRGVNTGELFF. The CDR3 DNA sequence: TGTGCCACCAGCAGACTTAGGGGGGTAAACACCGGGGAGCTGTTTTTT.

This clonotype was seen at least ten times. The rearrangement links TRBV5-5 to TRBJ1-1; weak D call: TRBD1 (5 bases). This CDR3 spans 15 amino acids. Germline loops: CDR1 SGHKS, CDR2 YYEKEE (reference sequence). Trimming stripped 2 bases from V and 1 base from J, with 12 bases between. CDR3 sequence reads: CASSLEGRPNTEAFF. The CDR3 nucleotides read TGTGCCAGCAGCTTAGAGGGACGGCCGAACACTGAAGCTTTCTTT.